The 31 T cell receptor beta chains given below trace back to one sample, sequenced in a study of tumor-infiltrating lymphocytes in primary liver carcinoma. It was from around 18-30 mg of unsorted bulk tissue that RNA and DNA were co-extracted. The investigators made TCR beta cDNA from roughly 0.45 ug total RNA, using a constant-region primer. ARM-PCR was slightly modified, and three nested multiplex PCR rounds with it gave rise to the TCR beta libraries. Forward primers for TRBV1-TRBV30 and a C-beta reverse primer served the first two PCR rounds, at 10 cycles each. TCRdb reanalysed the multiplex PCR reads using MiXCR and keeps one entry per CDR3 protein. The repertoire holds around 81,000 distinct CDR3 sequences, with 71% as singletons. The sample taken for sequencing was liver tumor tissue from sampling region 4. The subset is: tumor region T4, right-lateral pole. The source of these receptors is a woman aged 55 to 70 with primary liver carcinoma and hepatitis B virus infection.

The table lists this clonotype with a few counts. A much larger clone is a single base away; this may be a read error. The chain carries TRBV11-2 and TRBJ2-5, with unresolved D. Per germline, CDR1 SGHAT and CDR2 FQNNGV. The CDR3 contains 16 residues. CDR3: CASSLRLVEYQEAQYF. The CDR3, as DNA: TGTGCCAGCAGCTTACGGCTAGTAGAGTACCAAGAGGCCCAGTACTTC.

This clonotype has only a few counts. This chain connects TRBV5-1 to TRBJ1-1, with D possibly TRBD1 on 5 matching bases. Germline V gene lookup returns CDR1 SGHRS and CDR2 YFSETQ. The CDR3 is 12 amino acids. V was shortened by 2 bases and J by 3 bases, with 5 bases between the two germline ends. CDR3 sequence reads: CASSFRDTEAFF. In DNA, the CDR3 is TGCGCCAGCAGCTTCAGGGACACTGAAGCTTTCTTT.

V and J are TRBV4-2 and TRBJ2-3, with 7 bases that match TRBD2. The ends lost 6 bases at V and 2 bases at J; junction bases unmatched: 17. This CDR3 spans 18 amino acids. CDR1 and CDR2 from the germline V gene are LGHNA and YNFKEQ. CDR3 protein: CASRQLGLAAAITDTQYF. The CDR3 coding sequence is TGTGCCAGCAGGCAATTAGGGCTAGCGGCAGCCATCACAGATACGCAGTATTTT.

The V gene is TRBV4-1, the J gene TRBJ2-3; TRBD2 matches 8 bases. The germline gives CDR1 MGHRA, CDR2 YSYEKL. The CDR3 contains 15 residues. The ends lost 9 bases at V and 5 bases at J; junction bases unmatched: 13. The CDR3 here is CASRSVSGILDTQYF. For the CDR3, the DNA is TGCGCCAGTAGGTCAGTTAGCGGGATTCTAGATACGCAGTATTTT.

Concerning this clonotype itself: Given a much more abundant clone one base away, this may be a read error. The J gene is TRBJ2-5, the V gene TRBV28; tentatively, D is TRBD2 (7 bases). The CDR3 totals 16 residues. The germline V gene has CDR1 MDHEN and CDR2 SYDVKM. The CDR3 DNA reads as TGTGCCAGCAGTTTGTTCAGGGGAGGGGCTCAAGAGACCCATTACTTC. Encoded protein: CASSLFRGGAQETHYF.

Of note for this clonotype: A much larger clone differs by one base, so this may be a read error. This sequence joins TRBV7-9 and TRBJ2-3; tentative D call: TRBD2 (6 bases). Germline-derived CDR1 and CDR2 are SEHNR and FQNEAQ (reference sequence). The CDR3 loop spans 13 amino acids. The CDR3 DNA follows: TGTGTCAGCACCGGGGACTTCCCCTCCGCGCAGTATTTT. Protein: CVSTGDFPSAQYF.

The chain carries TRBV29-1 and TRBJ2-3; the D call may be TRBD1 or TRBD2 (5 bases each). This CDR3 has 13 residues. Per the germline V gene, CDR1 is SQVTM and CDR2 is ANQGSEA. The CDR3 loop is CRALTQEAGTQYF. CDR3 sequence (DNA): TGCAGAGCATTAACACAGGAGGCAGGTACGCAGTATTTT.

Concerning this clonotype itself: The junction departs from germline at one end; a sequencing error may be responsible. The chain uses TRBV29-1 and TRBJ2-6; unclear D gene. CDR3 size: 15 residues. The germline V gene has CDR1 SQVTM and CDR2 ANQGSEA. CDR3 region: CSVAGSVAGPNVQTF. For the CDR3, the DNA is TGCAGCGTGGCAGGATCAGTAGCTGGGCCCAACGTCCAGACTTTC.

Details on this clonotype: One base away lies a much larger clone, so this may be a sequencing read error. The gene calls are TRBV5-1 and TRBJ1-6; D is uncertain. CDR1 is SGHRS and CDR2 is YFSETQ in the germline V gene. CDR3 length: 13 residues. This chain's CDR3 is CASTGSYNSLLHF. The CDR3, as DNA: TGCGCCAGCACCGGAAGTTATAATTCACTCCTCCACTTT.

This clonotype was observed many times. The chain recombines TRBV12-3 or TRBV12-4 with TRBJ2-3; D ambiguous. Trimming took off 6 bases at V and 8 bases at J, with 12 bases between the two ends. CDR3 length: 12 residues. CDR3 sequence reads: CASSQGRSTQYF. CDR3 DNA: TGTGCCAGCAGCCAAGGACGATCTACGCAGTATTTT.

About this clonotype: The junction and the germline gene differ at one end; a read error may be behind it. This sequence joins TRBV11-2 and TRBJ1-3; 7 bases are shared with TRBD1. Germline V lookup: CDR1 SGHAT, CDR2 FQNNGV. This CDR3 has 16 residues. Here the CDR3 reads CTSSTDRATPGNTIYF. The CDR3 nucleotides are TGTACCAGCAGCACCGACAGGGCAACCCCTGGAAACACCATATATTTT.

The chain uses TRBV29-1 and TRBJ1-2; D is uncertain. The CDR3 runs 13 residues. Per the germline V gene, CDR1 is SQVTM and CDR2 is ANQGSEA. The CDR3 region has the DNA TGCAGTGCTGAAGAGGCAGCTAACTATGGCTACACCTTC. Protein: CSAEEAANYGYTF.

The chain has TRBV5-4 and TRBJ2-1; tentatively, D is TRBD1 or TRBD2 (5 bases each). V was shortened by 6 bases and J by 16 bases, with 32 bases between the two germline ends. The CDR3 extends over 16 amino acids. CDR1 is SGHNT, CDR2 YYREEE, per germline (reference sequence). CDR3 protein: CASTRGGSLPNNVQFF. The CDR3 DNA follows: TGTGCCAGCACCCGTGGGGGATCTCTTCCAAACAATGTGCAATTCTTC.

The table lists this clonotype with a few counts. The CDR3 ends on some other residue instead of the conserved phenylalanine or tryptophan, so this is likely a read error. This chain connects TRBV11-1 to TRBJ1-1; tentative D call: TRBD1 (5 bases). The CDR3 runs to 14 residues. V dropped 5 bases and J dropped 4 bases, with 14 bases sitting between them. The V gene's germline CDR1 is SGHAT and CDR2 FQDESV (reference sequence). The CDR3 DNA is TGTGCCAGCAGCCAGGACATATTGAGCACTGAAGCTTTCCTT. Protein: CASSQDILSTEAFL.

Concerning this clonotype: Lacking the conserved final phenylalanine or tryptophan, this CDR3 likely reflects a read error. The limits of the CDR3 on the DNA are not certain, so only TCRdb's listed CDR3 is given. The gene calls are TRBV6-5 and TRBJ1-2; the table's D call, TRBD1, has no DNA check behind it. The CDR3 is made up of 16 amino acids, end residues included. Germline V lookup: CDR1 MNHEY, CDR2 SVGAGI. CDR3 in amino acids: CASSYSKGQGGDGYTS.

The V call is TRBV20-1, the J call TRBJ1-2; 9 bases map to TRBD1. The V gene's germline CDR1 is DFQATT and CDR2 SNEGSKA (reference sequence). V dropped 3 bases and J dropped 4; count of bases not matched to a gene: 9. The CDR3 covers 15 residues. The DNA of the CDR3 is TGCAGTGCTAGGTCTACAGGGGGCCGTGGCTATGGCTACACCTTC. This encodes CSARSTGGRGYGYTF.

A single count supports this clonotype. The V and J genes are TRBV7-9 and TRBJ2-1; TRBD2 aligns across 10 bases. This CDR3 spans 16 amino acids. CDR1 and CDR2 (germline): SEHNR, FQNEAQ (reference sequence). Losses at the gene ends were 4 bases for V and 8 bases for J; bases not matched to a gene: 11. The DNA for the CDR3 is TGTGCCAGCAGCTCATATGGAGCGGGAGGGCCTGATGAGCAGTTCTTC. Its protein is CASSSYGAGGPDEQFF.

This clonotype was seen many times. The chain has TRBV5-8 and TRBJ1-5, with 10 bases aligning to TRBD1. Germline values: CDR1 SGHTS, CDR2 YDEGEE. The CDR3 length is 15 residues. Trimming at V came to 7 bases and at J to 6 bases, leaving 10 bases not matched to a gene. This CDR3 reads CASQVLTGGGQPQHF. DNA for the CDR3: TGTGCCAGCCAAGTCCTGACAGGGGGCGGTCAGCCCCAGCATTTT.

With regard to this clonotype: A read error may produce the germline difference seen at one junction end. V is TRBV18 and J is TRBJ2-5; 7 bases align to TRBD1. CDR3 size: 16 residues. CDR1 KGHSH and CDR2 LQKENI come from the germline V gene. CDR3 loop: CASPPRTGAAQETQYF. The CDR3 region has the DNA TGTGCCAGCCCACCGCGGACAGGAGCAGCTCAAGAGACCCAGTACTTC.

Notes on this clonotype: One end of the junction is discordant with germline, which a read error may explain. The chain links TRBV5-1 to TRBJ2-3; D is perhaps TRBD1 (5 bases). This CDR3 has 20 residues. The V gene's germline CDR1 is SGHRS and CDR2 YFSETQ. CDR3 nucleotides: TGCGCCAGCGGCTTGGCCCCAATCCAACAGGTTTCGCGGCGCACAGATACGCAGTATTTT. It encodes CASGLAPIQQVSRRTDTQYF.

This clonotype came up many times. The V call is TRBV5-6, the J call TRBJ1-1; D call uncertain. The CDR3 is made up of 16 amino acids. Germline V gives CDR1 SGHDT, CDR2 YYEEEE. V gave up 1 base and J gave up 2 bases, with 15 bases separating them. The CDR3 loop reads CASSLFMAPENTEAFF. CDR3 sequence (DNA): TGTGCCAGCAGCTTGTTCATGGCCCCGGAAAACACTGAAGCTTTCTTT.

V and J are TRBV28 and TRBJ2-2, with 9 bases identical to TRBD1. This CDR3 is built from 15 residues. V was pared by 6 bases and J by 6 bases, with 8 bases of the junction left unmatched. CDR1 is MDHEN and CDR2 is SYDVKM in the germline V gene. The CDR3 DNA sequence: TGTGCCAGCAGAAACCGGGACAGGGTCTCCGGGGAGCTGTTTTTT. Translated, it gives CASRNRDRVSGELFF.

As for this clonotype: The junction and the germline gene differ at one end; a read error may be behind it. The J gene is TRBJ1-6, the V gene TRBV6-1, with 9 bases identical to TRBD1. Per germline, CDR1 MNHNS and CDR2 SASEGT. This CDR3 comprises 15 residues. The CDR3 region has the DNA TGTGTCAACAGGATACAGGGGGCGGATAATTCACCCCTCTACTTT. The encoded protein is CVNRIQGADNSPLYF.

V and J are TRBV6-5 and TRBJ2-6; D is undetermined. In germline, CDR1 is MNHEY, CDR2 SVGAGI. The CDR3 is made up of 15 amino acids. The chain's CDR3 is CISSLDGSGANVLTF. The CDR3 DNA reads TGTATCAGCAGTTTAGACGGGTCTGGGGCCAACGTCCTGACTTTC.

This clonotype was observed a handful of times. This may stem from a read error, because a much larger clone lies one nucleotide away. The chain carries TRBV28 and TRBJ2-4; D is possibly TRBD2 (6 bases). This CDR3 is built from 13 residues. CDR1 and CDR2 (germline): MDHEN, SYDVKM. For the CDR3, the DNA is TGTGCCTGCAGCTCAAGCGCGACTAGGGTCGTGGACTTC. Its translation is CACSSSATRVVDF.

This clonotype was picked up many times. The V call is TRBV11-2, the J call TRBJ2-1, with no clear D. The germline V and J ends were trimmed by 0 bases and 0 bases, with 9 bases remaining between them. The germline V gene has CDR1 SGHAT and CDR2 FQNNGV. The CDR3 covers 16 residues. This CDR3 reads CASSLERMSSYNEQFF. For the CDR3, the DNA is TGTGCCAGCAGCTTAGAGCGGATGAGCTCCTACAATGAGCAGTTCTTC.

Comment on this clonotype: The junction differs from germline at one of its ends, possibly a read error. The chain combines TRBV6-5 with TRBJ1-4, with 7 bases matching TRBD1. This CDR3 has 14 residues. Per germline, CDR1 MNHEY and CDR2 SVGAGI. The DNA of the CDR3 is TGTGCCAGCGGCTCGGACAGGCGTAATGGAAAACTGTTTTTT. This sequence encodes CASGSDRRNGKLFF.

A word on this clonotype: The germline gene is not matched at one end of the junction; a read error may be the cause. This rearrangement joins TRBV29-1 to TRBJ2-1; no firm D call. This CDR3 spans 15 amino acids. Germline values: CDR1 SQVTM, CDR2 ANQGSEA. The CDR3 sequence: CSVEDEIVMGNGQFF. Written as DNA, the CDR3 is TGCAGTGTTGAAGACGAGATTGTCATGGGGAATGGGCAGTTCTTC.

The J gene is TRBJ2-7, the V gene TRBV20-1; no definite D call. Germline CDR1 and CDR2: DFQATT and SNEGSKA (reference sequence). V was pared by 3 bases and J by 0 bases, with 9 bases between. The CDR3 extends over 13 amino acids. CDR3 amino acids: CSARTPGSYEQYF. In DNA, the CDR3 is TGCAGTGCTAGGACACCGGGCTCCTACGAGCAGTACTTC.

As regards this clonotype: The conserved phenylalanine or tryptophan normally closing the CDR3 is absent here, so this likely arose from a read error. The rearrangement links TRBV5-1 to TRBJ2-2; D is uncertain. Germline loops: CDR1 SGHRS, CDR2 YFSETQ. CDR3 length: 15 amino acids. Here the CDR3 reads CASSPTLGNTEELFL. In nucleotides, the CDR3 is TGCGCCAGCAGCCCTACGCTAGGGAACACCGAGGAGCTGTTTTTA.

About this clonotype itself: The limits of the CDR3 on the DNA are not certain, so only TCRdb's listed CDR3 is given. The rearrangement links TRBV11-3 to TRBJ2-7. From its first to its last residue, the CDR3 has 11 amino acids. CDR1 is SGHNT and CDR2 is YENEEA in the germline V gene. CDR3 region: CASSYSCGQYF.